Each of the 22 T cell receptor beta chains below was sequenced from the same sample in a study of blood T cell repertoires in COVID-19. Method: immunoSEQ multiplex PCR; TCRdb's copy keeps in-frame clones and lacks some. The sample contains more than 85,000 clones, around 84% of which appear only once. The sequenced sample consisted of peripheral blood. These receptors came from a human donor in a cohort sampled during active COVID-19.

J is TRBJ2-5 and V is TRBV11-3, with 9 bases lining up with TRBD2. Germline V CDR1 and CDR2: SGHNT, YENEEA. The CDR3 runs to 17 residues. The V gene end was trimmed by 4 bases and the J gene end by 5 bases; junction bases not matched to a gene: 14. CDR3 protein: CASSSPPNSGGWETQYF. The CDR3 DNA reads TGTGCCAGCAGCTCCCCCCCGAATAGCGGGGGATGGGAGACCCAGTACTTC.

The chain is built from TRBV3-1 (or the pseudogene TRBV3-2) and TRBJ2-3, with a tentative D call TRBD1 (6 bases). Trimming removed 2 bases from V and 2 bases from J, with 14 bases in between. CDR1 is LGHDT and CDR2 is YNNKEL in the germline V gene (reference sequence). The CDR3 spans 16 residues. The CDR3 region has the DNA TGTGCCAGCAGCCAAACAAAAGGACAGTTCACAGATACGCAGTATTTT. It yields the protein CASSQTKGQFTDTQYF.

V gene TRBV3-1 (or the pseudogene TRBV3-2) combines with J gene TRBJ2-3, with 9 bases lining up with TRBD2. V shed 4 bases, J shed 5 bases, and the junction held 7 bases outside the gene matches. The CDR3 sequence is 15 residues long. Per the germline V gene, CDR1 is LGHDT and CDR2 is YNNKEL (reference sequence). CDR3 sequence (DNA): TGTGCCAGCAGCCGGAGCGGGGGGCCGGGAGATACGCAGTATTTT. Translating gives CASSRSGGPGDTQYF.

This chain connects TRBV19 to TRBJ2-7; possible D gene TRBD1, 6 bases. Germline CDR1 LNHDA, CDR2 SQIVND (reference sequence). The CDR3 is 14 amino acids. V lost 0 bases to trimming and J lost 6 bases, with 12 bases between them. For the CDR3, the DNA is TGTGCCAGTAGTATAGATTTTACAGGGACCGAGCAGTACTTC. Translating it yields CASSIDFTGTEQYF.

This clone has more than one count but fewer than ten. This chain connects TRBV6-2 or TRBV6-3 to TRBJ2-7; D gene uncertain. The germline V and J ends were trimmed by 0 bases and 3 bases, with 15 bases remaining between them. Germline V gene lookup returns CDR1 MNHEY and CDR2 SVGEGT. This CDR3 region has 16 residues. CDR3 nucleotides: TGTGCCAGCAGTTACTCGAGTTTAAGGCTAGACTACGAGCAGTACTTC. Translating gives CASSYSSLRLDYEQYF.

The chain couples TRBV9 to TRBJ2-1; 11 bases fit TRBD2. Per germline, CDR1 SGDLS and CDR2 YYNGEE. Trimming took 0 bases from V and 7 from J; bases not matched to a gene: 3. The CDR3 loop spans 15 amino acids. CDR3 DNA sequence: TGTGCCAGCAGCGTAGGGACTAGCGGGTCAAATGAGCAGTTCTTC. It codes for CASSVGTSGSNEQFF.

V is TRBV27 and J is TRBJ1-1; tentatively, D is TRBD1 (6 bases). Germline V gives CDR1 MNHEY, CDR2 SMNVEV (reference sequence). Trimming stripped 1 base from V and 1 base from J, with 22 bases between. This CDR3 spans 19 amino acids. The CDR3 loop reads CASSLYPGVRGRENTEAFF. CDR3 bases: TGTGCCAGCAGTTTATACCCCGGAGTCAGGGGTAGGGAGAACACTGAAGCTTTCTTT.

The chain uses TRBV19 and TRBJ2-3; 7 bases agree with TRBD2. The V segment lost 3 bases and the J segment 2 bases; nucleotides outside the gene matches: 14. The CDR3 consists of 18 residues. Germline V CDR1 and CDR2: LNHDA, SQIVND (reference sequence). CDR3 in amino acids: CASSIGGRGPSSTDTQYF. DNA for the CDR3: TGTGCCAGTAGTATTGGAGGGAGGGGACCCAGCTCCACAGATACGCAGTATTTT.

The chain combines TRBV28 with TRBJ1-1, with a weak D call TRBD1 (5 bases). The CDR3 has 14 amino acids. Trimming cost V 1 base and J 4 bases, with 10 bases left between them. The germline CDR1 and CDR2 sequences are MDHEN and SYDVKM. The CDR3 sequence is CASSLFQGGTEAFF. As DNA, the CDR3 is TGTGCCAGCAGTTTATTCCAGGGAGGCACTGAAGCTTTCTTT.

The genes are TRBV11-2 and TRBJ2-1, with 9 bases lining up with TRBD2. The junction had 7 bases not matched to a gene; V was cut back by 4 bases and J by 0 bases. Germline lookup yields CDR1 SGHAT and CDR2 FQNNGV. The CDR3 runs to 17 residues. The CDR3 region has the DNA TGTGCCAGCAGCTCGACGTTAGCGGGGGCCTCCTACAATGAGCAGTTCTTC. Translating gives CASSSTLAGASYNEQFF. Full variable domain (remainder filled in from reference TRBV11-2 and TRBJ2-1): EAGVAQSPRYKIIEKRQSVAFWCNPISGHATLYWYQQILGQGPKLLIQFQNNGVVDDSQLPKDRFSAERLKGVDSTLKIQPAKLEDSAVYLCASSSTLAGASYNEQFFGPGTRLTVL.

In DNA, the CDR3 is TGTGCCAGCAGTCGGGACAGGGTGAACTCTGGGGCCAACGTCCTGACTTTC. It yields the protein CASSRDRVNSGANVLTF. The genes are TRBV6-6 and TRBJ2-6, with 9 bases fitting TRBD1. The CDR3 extends over 17 amino acids. CDR1 MNHNY and CDR2 SVGAGI come from the germline V gene (reference sequence). V dropped 5 bases and J dropped 0; count of bases not matched to a gene: 5.

The rearrangement joins TRBV7-2 to TRBJ2-5; D is undetermined. V dropped 0 bases and J dropped 2 bases, with 7 bases sitting between them. Germline CDR1 and CDR2: SGHTA and FQGNSA. The CDR3 sequence is 14 residues long. The CDR3 DNA sequence: TGTGCCAGCAGCTTAGCCCTGGCTCAAGAGACCCAGTACTTC. Translation: CASSLALAQETQYF.

The chain uses TRBV3-1 (or the pseudogene TRBV3-2) and TRBJ1-5, with D possibly TRBD1 on 5 matching bases. CDR3 length: 14 residues. V was cut by 0 bases and J by 7 bases, with 10 bases left in between. The germline CDR1 and CDR2 sequences are LGHDT and YNNKEL (reference sequence). The CDR3 DNA is TGTGCCAGCAGCCAAGATCCGCGGGGCCAGCCCCAGCATTTT. Encoded protein: CASSQDPRGQPQHF.

This chain links TRBV9 with TRBJ2-2, with no clear D. The germline V gene encodes CDR1 SGDLS and CDR2 YYNGEE. The V gene lost 4 bases and the J gene lost 1 base, with 5 bases spanning the gap. The CDR3 runs 13 residues. This CDR3 reads CASSPKNTGELFF. In nucleotides, the CDR3 is TGTGCCAGCAGCCCCAAGAACACCGGGGAGCTGTTTTTT.

This chain joins TRBV10-3 and TRBJ2-1; D is possibly TRBD2 (6 bases). The CDR3 extends over 15 amino acids. V shed 4 bases and J shed 4 bases, with 14 bases lying between them. Germline loops: CDR1 ENHRY, CDR2 SYGVKD. As DNA, the CDR3 is TGTGCCATCAGTGGGCTCGGTGGGGGGTACAATGAGCAGTTCTTC. Translating it yields CAISGLGGGYNEQFF.

This clone was counted a few times. The junction departs from germline at one end; a sequencing error may be responsible. The chain employs TRBV19 and TRBJ1-2; 7 bases agree with TRBD1. This CDR3 contains 14 residues. Germline V gives CDR1 LNHDA, CDR2 SQIVND (reference sequence). The CDR3 protein is CASSAWDSGDGYTF. The CDR3 DNA reads TGTGCCAGTAGTGCCTGGGACAGCGGCGATGGTTACACCTTC.

The chain has TRBV6-1 and TRBJ1-1, with no clear D. V lost 3 bases and J 6 bases, leaving 14 bases between the germline ends. Germline V CDR1 and CDR2: MNHNS, SASEGT. The CDR3 has 14 residues. CDR3 DNA: TGTGCCAGCAGTGAGACTCAAAAGGCGCCTGAAGCTTTCTTT. Amino acid sequence: CASSETQKAPEAFF.

This chain uses TRBV7-2 with TRBJ2-2, with D possibly TRBD1 on 6 matching bases. Germline CDR1 and CDR2: SGHTA and FQGNSA. V was cut by 5 bases and J by 0 bases, with 10 bases left in between. The CDR3 totals 15 residues. DNA of the CDR3: TGTGCCAGCAGCCTCCGGACAGCGAACACCGGGGAGCTGTTTTTT. Amino acid sequence: CASSLRTANTGELFF.

The chain is built from TRBV2 and TRBJ2-7; D unclear. Germline-derived CDR1 and CDR2 are SNHLY and FYNNEI. The germline V and J ends were trimmed by 8 bases and 2 bases, with 19 bases remaining between them. This CDR3 has 15 amino acids. The CDR3 here is CASSKSGSSAYEQYF. DNA of the CDR3: TGTGCCAGCTCCAAGTCCGGGTCCTCGGCCTACGAGCAGTACTTC.

This chain links TRBV25-1 with TRBJ2-5, with 7 nucleotides matching TRBD2. Germline CDR1 MGHDK, CDR2 SYGVNS. This CDR3 contains 16 residues. J was trimmed by 5 bases and V by 8 bases; bases with no gene match: 17. CDR3 protein: CASSDRRGRAGETQYF. In DNA, the CDR3 is TGTGCCAGCTCCGACCGGCGGGGGAGGGCTGGGGAGACCCAGTACTTC. The full variable domain, in which reference TRBV25-1 and TRBJ2-5 provide the parts outside the CDR3, is EADIYQTPRYLVIGTGKKITLECSQTMGHDKMYWYQQDPGMELHLIHYSYGVNSTEKGDLSSESTVSRIRTEHFPLTLESARPSHTSQYLCASSDRRGRAGETQYFGPGTRLLVL.

Notes on this clone: This sample also contains other DNA sequences that code for the same CDR3. The rearrangement uses TRBV5-1 and TRBJ2-5, with 7 bases matching TRBD1. J lost 4 bases, V lost 0 bases, and 0 bases had no gene match. This CDR3 is 13 amino acids long. Per germline, CDR1 SGHRS and CDR2 YFSETQ. The CDR3 coding sequence is TGCGCCAGCAGCTTGGACAGGGGAGAGACCCAGTACTTC. This gives the protein CASSLDRGETQYF.

The gene calls are TRBV10-3 and TRBJ1-2; 9 bases map to TRBD1. Germline assignment: CDR1 ENHRY and CDR2 SYGVKD. This CDR3 is 13 amino acids long. Trimming removed 10 bases from V and 2 bases from J; junction bases left unmatched: 5. CDR3 bases: TGTGCCAGCCGGGACAGGGACAACTATGGCTACACCTTC. This encodes CASRDRDNYGYTF.